Listed below are T cell receptor beta chains from one sample, sequenced in a study of CD8+ T cells in alopecia areata. TCRdb's table, derived via immunoSEQ multiplex PCR, lists solely in-frame clones and lacks some. Altogether roughly 190,000 clones are present, about three fifths being singletons, with the ten largest covering under 1.5%. Sequences were derived from CD4+ T cells sorted from blood, sampled at week 49, from a patient treated with tofacitinib. The receptors derive from a human donor with alopecia areata. Each CDR3 is given with its conserved first and last residue. Fields, in order: CDR3 DNA, CDR3 protein, CDR3 length, clone size, D gene, V gene, J gene. The D gene is left open where the match is weak. Only part of the rows carry a size: once, few, many, or a class if the clone is expanded.

CDR3nt: TGTGCCAGCAGCCAAGAACTCGAGCAGTACTTC; CDR3aa: CASSQELEQYF; len: 11; abundance: once; d_gene: NA; v_gene: TRBV14; j_gene: TRBJ2-7
CDR3nt: TGCAGCGTTGAAAAAGGGACGGCCACCTACGAGCAGTACTTC; CDR3aa: CSVEKGTATYEQYF; len: 14; abundance: NA; d_gene: NA; v_gene: TRBV29-1; j_gene: TRBJ2-7
CDR3nt: TGCGCCAGCAGCCAAGGGATGACAGGGAGGACAGAGACCCAGTACTTC; CDR3aa: CASSQGMTGRTETQYF; len: 16; abundance: NA; d_gene: NA; v_gene: TRBV4-3; j_gene: TRBJ2-5
CDR3nt: TGTGCCAGTCAGGTGGGGGCAGGAAACACTGAAGCTTTCTTT; CDR3aa: CASQVGAGNTEAFF; len: 14; abundance: NA; d_gene: NA; v_gene: TRBV28; j_gene: TRBJ1-1
CDR3nt: TGCAGCGTTGGACTGGCAGTGGAAACTTTCTTT; CDR3aa: CSVGLAVETFF; len: 11; abundance: NA; d_gene: NA; v_gene: TRBV29-1; j_gene: TRBJ1-1
CDR3nt: TGTGCCAGCAGTGAGGATACGCTGCAGCCCCAGCATTTT; CDR3aa: CASSEDTLQPQHF; len: 13; abundance: NA; d_gene: NA; v_gene: TRBV2; j_gene: TRBJ1-5
CDR3nt: TGTGCCAGCTCAGCCGGGACTATTAATGAGCAGTTCTTC; CDR3aa: CASSAGTINEQFF; len: 13; abundance: few; d_gene: TRBD2; v_gene: TRBV18; j_gene: TRBJ2-1
CDR3nt: TGCAGCGTTGAAGATCTGAAGGGGGCGGGAGGCTACACCTTC; CDR3aa: CSVEDLKGAGGYTF; len: 14; abundance: once; d_gene: TRBD1; v_gene: TRBV29-1; j_gene: TRBJ1-2
CDR3nt: TGCAGCGTTCAACAGGGGATTGGGACTGAAGCTTTCTTT; CDR3aa: CSVQQGIGTEAFF; len: 13; abundance: many; d_gene: TRBD1; v_gene: TRBV29-1; j_gene: TRBJ1-1
CDR3nt: TGCAGCGTGGAACTAGCGGGGGAGTCCTACAATGAGCAGTTCTTC; CDR3aa: CSVELAGESYNEQFF; len: 15; abundance: NA; d_gene: TRBD2; v_gene: TRBV29-1; j_gene: TRBJ2-1
CDR3nt: TGTGCCTGGAGCTTAATTTCCCCGGGGGGCGCATTTACGCAGTATTTT; CDR3aa: CAWSLISPGGAFTQYF; len: 16; abundance: few; d_gene: NA; v_gene: TRBV30; j_gene: TRBJ2-3
CDR3nt: TGTGCCTGGACCTCCCCGAGACCTTCCACCGGGGAGCTGTTTTTT; CDR3aa: CAWTSPRPSTGELFF; len: 15; abundance: NA; d_gene: NA; v_gene: TRBV30; j_gene: TRBJ2-2
CDR3nt: TGTGCCAGCAGCGCTAGCGGGACACCCTACAATGAGCAGTTCTTC; CDR3aa: CASSASGTPYNEQFF; len: 15; abundance: few; d_gene: TRBD2; v_gene: TRBV9; j_gene: TRBJ2-1
CDR3nt: TGCGCCAGCAGCGCATTATACACTGAAGCTTTCTTT; CDR3aa: CASSALYTEAFF; len: 12; abundance: NA; d_gene: NA; v_gene: TRBV10-2; j_gene: TRBJ1-1
CDR3nt: TGTGCCACCTACAGGGGAGGAACAGATACGCAGTATTTT; CDR3aa: CATYRGGTDTQYF; len: 13; abundance: few; d_gene: NA; v_gene: TRBV2; j_gene: TRBJ2-3
CDR3nt: TGCAGCGTTCCGCCCCGGACAAACCAAGAGACCCAGTACTTC; CDR3aa: CSVPPRTNQETQYF; len: 14; abundance: NA; d_gene: NA; v_gene: TRBV29-1; j_gene: TRBJ2-5
CDR3nt: TGCAGCGTTGGAGGGGGGACAGGGTTCTACGAGCAGTACTTC; CDR3aa: CSVGGGTGFYEQYF; len: 14; abundance: NA; d_gene: TRBD1; v_gene: TRBV29-1; j_gene: TRBJ2-7
CDR3nt: TGTGCTAGTGGTTTTGGGACAGGGGATGGCTACACCTTC; CDR3aa: CASGFGTGDGYTF; len: 13; abundance: once; d_gene: TRBD1; v_gene: TRBV12-5; j_gene: TRBJ1-2
CDR3nt: TGTGCCAGCAGCCCTCTCGAGACCTATCAGCCCCAGCATTTT; CDR3aa: CASSPLETYQPQHF; len: 14; abundance: NA; d_gene: NA; v_gene: TRBV7-8; j_gene: TRBJ1-5
CDR3nt: TGCGCCAGCAGCCAATTATCAGGGTCCGAGCAGTACTTC; CDR3aa: CASSQLSGSEQYF; len: 13; abundance: NA; d_gene: NA; v_gene: TRBV4-3; j_gene: TRBJ2-7
CDR3nt: TGCAGCGTTAGGGGCCGGAGCACAGATACGCAGTATTTT; CDR3aa: CSVRGRSTDTQYF; len: 13; abundance: NA; d_gene: NA; v_gene: TRBV29-1; j_gene: TRBJ2-3
CDR3nt: TGTGCCAGCAGACGGGGACCGTCCATGAACACTGAAGCTTTCTTT; CDR3aa: CASRRGPSMNTEAFF; len: 15; abundance: NA; d_gene: NA; v_gene: TRBV27; j_gene: TRBJ1-1
CDR3nt: TGCAGCGTTGATGGGGGAGTCTCTGGGGCCAACGTCCTGACTTTC; CDR3aa: CSVDGGVSGANVLTF; len: 15; abundance: NA; d_gene: NA; v_gene: TRBV29-1; j_gene: TRBJ2-6
CDR3nt: TGTGCCAGCAGCCCGGGTCTCGAGGACGAGCAGTACTTC; CDR3aa: CASSPGLEDEQYF; len: 13; abundance: NA; d_gene: NA; v_gene: TRBV5-6; j_gene: TRBJ2-7
CDR3nt: TGCAGCGTTGACCGGGGTTCCGGAGAGACCCAGTACTTC; CDR3aa: CSVDRGSGETQYF; len: 13; abundance: NA; d_gene: NA; v_gene: TRBV29-1; j_gene: TRBJ2-5
CDR3nt: TGCAGCGTTGTTGTAACCGCAGGGGGCGATACGCAGTATTTT; CDR3aa: CSVVVTAGGDTQYF; len: 14; abundance: NA; d_gene: TRBD1; v_gene: TRBV29-1; j_gene: TRBJ2-3
CDR3nt: TGTGCCTGGAGTGTCGGGGGGCCTGGGGCCAACGTCCTGACTTTC; CDR3aa: CAWSVGGPGANVLTF; len: 15; abundance: NA; d_gene: NA; v_gene: TRBV30; j_gene: TRBJ2-6
CDR3nt: TGCGCCAGCAGCCCGGGGACAGCTGGAAACACCATATATTTT; CDR3aa: CASSPGTAGNTIYF; len: 14; abundance: NA; d_gene: TRBD1; v_gene: TRBV5-1; j_gene: TRBJ1-3
CDR3nt: TGTGCCAGCAGCTTAGGGTCGAACAATGAGCAGTTCTTC; CDR3aa: CASSLGSNNEQFF; len: 13; abundance: NA; d_gene: NA; v_gene: TRBV7-9; j_gene: TRBJ2-1
CDR3nt: TGCAGCGTCAGGGATACCAACACTGAAGCTTTCTTT; CDR3aa: CSVRDTNTEAFF; len: 12; abundance: NA; d_gene: NA; v_gene: TRBV29-1; j_gene: TRBJ1-1
CDR3nt: TGTGCCAGTACCTCCCCGGGGGAATACGAGCAGTACTTC; CDR3aa: CASTSPGEYEQYF; len: 13; abundance: many; d_gene: NA; v_gene: TRBV19; j_gene: TRBJ2-7
CDR3nt: TGTGCCTGGAGTACCTCGGGACAGGGGGCGGTGGATGAAAAACTGTTTTTT; CDR3aa: CAWSTSGQGAVDEKLFF; len: 17; abundance: NA; d_gene: TRBD1; v_gene: TRBV30; j_gene: TRBJ1-4
CDR3nt: TGCGCCAGCAGCCAAGATGAAGTTTATGGCTACACCTTC; CDR3aa: CASSQDEVYGYTF; len: 13; abundance: NA; d_gene: NA; v_gene: TRBV4-1; j_gene: TRBJ1-2
CDR3nt: TGTGCCAGCAGTGGACAGGTTTCAAGGCAAGAGACCCAGTACTTC; CDR3aa: CASSGQVSRQETQYF; len: 15; abundance: NA; d_gene: NA; v_gene: TRBV6-1; j_gene: TRBJ2-5
CDR3nt: TGTGCCAGCAGTTTCGTTAAATTGGGAGGGACCCAGTACTTC; CDR3aa: CASSFVKLGGTQYF; len: 14; abundance: once; d_gene: NA; v_gene: TRBV6-5; j_gene: TRBJ2-5
CDR3nt: TGTGCCAGCAGTTTGCTGCGGGGGGGCCGCCACAATGAGCAGTTCTTC; CDR3aa: CASSLLRGGRHNEQFF; len: 16; abundance: NA; d_gene: TRBD2; v_gene: TRBV27; j_gene: TRBJ2-1
CDR3nt: TGCAGCGTTGTCCCAGGGCTAAACGAGCAGTACTTC; CDR3aa: CSVVPGLNEQYF; len: 12; abundance: NA; d_gene: NA; v_gene: TRBV29-1; j_gene: TRBJ2-7
CDR3nt: TGTGCCTGGATCCGTCCGGGGTACAGGGCCTACGAGCAGTACTTC; CDR3aa: CAWIRPGYRAYEQYF; len: 15; abundance: once; d_gene: NA; v_gene: TRBV30; j_gene: TRBJ2-7
CDR3nt: TGTGCCAGCAGTCTAGATGATGAAAAACTGTTTTTT; CDR3aa: CASSLDDEKLFF; len: 12; abundance: few; d_gene: NA; v_gene: TRBV14; j_gene: TRBJ1-4
CDR3nt: TGTGCCAGCAGCTTGTGGGGACGCATACAGAGCACAGATACGCAGTATTTT; CDR3aa: CASSLWGRIQSTDTQYF; len: 17; abundance: few; d_gene: NA; v_gene: TRBV5-6; j_gene: TRBJ2-3
CDR3nt: TGTGCCTGGAGTCCCAGTCTTGGAGGCTACACCTTC; CDR3aa: CAWSPSLGGYTF; len: 12; abundance: NA; d_gene: NA; v_gene: TRBV30; j_gene: TRBJ1-2
CDR3nt: TGTGCCAGCTCTCAACAACCGGGCCTTTTGAACACTGAAGCTTTCTTT; CDR3aa: CASSQQPGLLNTEAFF; len: 16; abundance: NA; d_gene: NA; v_gene: TRBV18; j_gene: TRBJ1-1
CDR3nt: TGCGCCAGCAGCCAAGATATAGCAGTACACCAATCTTCCAATGAGCAGTTCTTC; CDR3aa: CASSQDIAVHQSSNEQFF; len: 18; abundance: NA; d_gene: NA; v_gene: TRBV4-1; j_gene: TRBJ2-1
CDR3nt: TGTGCCAGCAGCCAATCTCCCGCGACAACTTACTATGGCTACACCTTC; CDR3aa: CASSQSPATTYYGYTF; len: 16; abundance: NA; d_gene: NA; v_gene: TRBV7-2; j_gene: TRBJ1-2
CDR3nt: TGTGCCTGGAGTCCGCCAAACACTGAAGCTTTCTTT; CDR3aa: CAWSPPNTEAFF; len: 12; abundance: NA; d_gene: NA; v_gene: TRBV30; j_gene: TRBJ1-1
CDR3nt: TGTGCCAGCAGTTTATTCGGCCGGTCGGGCTATAATTCACCCCTCCACTTT; CDR3aa: CASSLFGRSGYNSPLHF; len: 17; abundance: few; d_gene: NA; v_gene: TRBV27; j_gene: TRBJ1-6
CDR3nt: TGCAGCGTTGTCGTGCGGGGGGGCACAGATACGCAGTATTTT; CDR3aa: CSVVVRGGTDTQYF; len: 14; abundance: NA; d_gene: TRBD2; v_gene: TRBV29-1; j_gene: TRBJ2-3
CDR3nt: TGCGCCAGCAGCTTGGACAGGGTGGATCATACCGGAAACACCATATATTTT; CDR3aa: CASSLDRVDHTGNTIYF; len: 17; abundance: few; d_gene: NA; v_gene: TRBV5-1; j_gene: TRBJ1-3
CDR3nt: TGCGCCAGCGGCGATTGGGGGGTGAGAAACATTCAGTACTTC; CDR3aa: CASGDWGVRNIQYF; len: 14; abundance: NA; d_gene: NA; v_gene: TRBV4-3; j_gene: TRBJ2-4
CDR3nt: TGTGCCAGCAGCTTAGAGGGGACGACACAGTTCTTC; CDR3aa: CASSLEGTTQFF; len: 12; abundance: NA; d_gene: NA; v_gene: TRBV11-2; j_gene: TRBJ2-1
CDR3nt: TGTGCCAGCAGAAGGGACAGGGGAACTAATGAAAAACTGTTTTTT; CDR3aa: CASRRDRGTNEKLFF; len: 15; abundance: NA; d_gene: TRBD1; v_gene: TRBV5-4; j_gene: TRBJ1-4
CDR3nt: TGTGCCACCAGCAGACCTAGGGCGAACACTGAAGCTTTCTTT; CDR3aa: CATSRPRANTEAFF; len: 14; abundance: few; d_gene: NA; v_gene: TRBV15; j_gene: TRBJ1-1
CDR3nt: TGTGCCACCAGCAAGGATATTTACGAGCAGTACTTC; CDR3aa: CATSKDIYEQYF; len: 12; abundance: NA; d_gene: NA; v_gene: TRBV15; j_gene: TRBJ2-7
CDR3nt: TGTGCCTGGAGTGTCGAATCATATTCCTCCGAGCAGTACTTC; CDR3aa: CAWSVESYSSEQYF; len: 14; abundance: NA; d_gene: NA; v_gene: TRBV30; j_gene: TRBJ2-7
CDR3nt: TGCAGCATGACAGTTCGAGTGGATTCCTACGAGCAGTACTTC; CDR3aa: CSMTVRVDSYEQYF; len: 14; abundance: NA; d_gene: NA; v_gene: TRBV29-1; j_gene: TRBJ2-7